This T cell receptor (beta chain) was recorded in a study of T cells in localized non-small cell lung cancer. Overall study findings and caveats: Adjacent lung had a median roughly 60 of the 100 largest tumor clones. Uninvolved adjacent lung, not tumor, had the highest T cell clonality.

Of note for this clone: The antigen is unknown.

Germline V gene lookup returns CDR1 MDHEN and CDR2 SYDVKM. V was trimmed by 5 bases and J by 0 bases, leaving 19 bases between them. This CDR3 is 17 amino acids long. The method was immunoSEQ multiplex PCR; TCRdb's version includes in-frame clones alone and lacks a portion of them. The sample holds about 43,000 clones; roughly 90% are singletons and the top ten take roughly a tenth. The V gene is TRBV28, the J gene TRBJ1-2, with TRBD1 as a possible D gene (6 bases). The TCR comes from a woman aged 40-69 years with stage II lung adenocarcinoma. The sequenced sample was PBMCs, obtained before any cancer treatment. CDR3 region: CASSTQDSSSANYGYTF. As DNA, the CDR3 is TGTGCCAGCAGTACCCAGGACAGTTCCTCGGCTAACTATGGCTACACCTTC.